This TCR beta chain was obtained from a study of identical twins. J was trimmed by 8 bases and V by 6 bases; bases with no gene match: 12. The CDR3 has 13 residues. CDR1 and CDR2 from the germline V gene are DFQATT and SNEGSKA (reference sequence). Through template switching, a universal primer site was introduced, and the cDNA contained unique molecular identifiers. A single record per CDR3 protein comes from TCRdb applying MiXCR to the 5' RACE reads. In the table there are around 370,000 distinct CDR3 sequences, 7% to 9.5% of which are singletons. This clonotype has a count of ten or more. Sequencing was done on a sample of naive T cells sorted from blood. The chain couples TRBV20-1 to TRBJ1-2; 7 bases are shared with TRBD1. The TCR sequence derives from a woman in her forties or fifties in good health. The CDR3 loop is CSATGQSTWGYTF. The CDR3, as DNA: TGCAGTGCAACGGGACAGTCTACTTGGGGCTACACCTTC.